The 19 T cell receptor beta chains listed next were all sequenced from one sample in a study of blood T cell repertoires in COVID-19. Some clones are missing from TCRdb's copy, which holds only in-frame ones; the method was immunoSEQ multiplex PCR. The sample has about 220,000 clones, around 88% seen once. Sequencing was carried out using PBMCs or T cells enriched from blood (not recorded which). The receptors originated from a woman in her fifties or sixties with acute COVID-19.

The V gene is TRBV27, the J gene TRBJ1-5; the D is unclear. Germline V gives CDR1 MNHEY, CDR2 SMNVEV (reference sequence). This CDR3 contains 14 residues. V lost 6 bases, J lost 6 bases, and 15 bases lay in between. CDR3 DNA sequence: TGTGCCAGCAGCCCCTCCCCCGGTGTTCAGCCCCAGCATTTT. Its translation is CASSPSPGVQPQHF.

This chain uses TRBV7-7 with TRBJ2-6; 12 bases map to TRBD2. The CDR3 loop spans 17 amino acids. Germline trimming cut 3 bases from V and 3 bases from J; bases unmatched to any gene: 3. Per germline, CDR1 SSHAT and CDR2 FNYEAQ (reference sequence). The CDR3 protein is CASSLTSGSGGANVLTF. CDR3 DNA: TGTGCCAGCAGCTTGACTAGCGGGAGTGGTGGGGCCAACGTCCTGACTTTC.

The V call is TRBV5-6, the J call TRBJ2-3; the match to TRBD2 covers 7 bases. Germline-derived CDR1 and CDR2 are SGHDT and YYEEEE. Germline trimming cut 7 bases from V and 2 bases from J; bases unmatched to any gene: 7. The CDR3 sequence is 14 residues long. The CDR3 protein is CASRGVSATDTQYF. CDR3 DNA sequence: TGTGCCAGCCGGGGGGTTAGCGCCACAGATACGCAGTATTTT.

For the CDR3, the DNA is TGTGCCTGGAGTAATCGGGGACAGCCTAATCAGCCCCAGCATTTT. This codes for CAWSNRGQPNQPQHF. This rearrangement joins TRBV30 to TRBJ1-5; TRBD1 matches 7 bases. CDR1 and CDR2 (germline): GTSNPN, SVGIG (reference sequence). There are 15 residues in the CDR3. With 2 bases clipped from V and 4 bases from J, the junction kept 8 bases outside the gene matches.

The chain joins TRBV7-9 to TRBJ2-1; D may be TRBD2 (8 bases). V lost 3 bases to trimming and J lost 0 bases, with 12 bases between them. Germline V gene data show CDR1 as SEHNR and CDR2 as FQNEAQ (reference sequence). The CDR3 loop spans 16 amino acids. The CDR3 nucleotides read TGTGCCAGCAGCTTTAGCGGGGACAGCTCCTACAATGAGCAGTTCTTC. Translating gives CASSFSGDSSYNEQFF.

The V and J genes are TRBV28 and TRBJ1-5; tentatively, D is TRBD1 (5 bases). Germline V gene sequence: CDR1 MDHEN, CDR2 SYDVKM. The CDR3 spans 14 residues. V shed 10 bases and J shed 4 bases, with 17 bases lying between them. The CDR3 DNA sequence: TGTGCCACCTCTTGGGGGGTAGGGAATCAGCCCCAGCATTTT. Protein sequence: CATSWGVGNQPQHF.

Points on this clone: This sample also contains other DNA sequences that code for the same CDR3. V usage is TRBV15 and J usage is TRBJ2-5; TRBD2 might be the D (7 bases). Between the trimmed V and J ends, which lost 1 base and 4 bases, there was a span of 13 bases. There are 15 residues in the CDR3. The V gene's germline CDR1 is LNHNV and CDR2 YYDKDF (reference sequence). The CDR3: CATSRVRGAGETQYF. CDR3 bases: TGTGCCACCAGCAGAGTACGGGGGGCCGGAGAGACCCAGTACTTC.

In this sample, this clone turned up a few times. The rearrangement uses TRBV2 and TRBJ2-7, with TRBD1 matching over 7 bases. Losses at the gene ends were 10 bases for V and 0 bases for J; bases not matched to a gene: 3. Germline V gene data show CDR1 as SNHLY and CDR2 as FYNNEI. The CDR3 length is 12 residues. The CDR3 loop is CATGQSSYEQYF. CDR3 bases: TGTGCCACGGGACAGAGCTCCTACGAGCAGTACTTC.

This sequence joins TRBV29-1 and TRBJ2-1; TRBD1 might be the D (6 bases). The CDR3 runs to 12 residues. The V end lost 7 bases, the J end lost 8 bases, and 15 bases lay between the germline ends. Germline values: CDR1 SQVTM, CDR2 ANQGSEA. CDR3 sequence reads: CSAKTGYDEQFF. The DNA of the CDR3 is TGCAGCGCCAAAACAGGGTACGATGAGCAGTTCTTC.

This clone was seen only once. The chain employs TRBV30 and TRBJ2-7, with a possible D match to TRBD2 (5 bases). CDR1 is GTSNPN and CDR2 is SVGIG in the germline V gene (reference sequence). This CDR3 is built from 12 residues. Trimming removed 6 bases from V and 1 base from J, with 10 bases in between. CDR3 DNA: TGTGCCTGTACCGGACTTTCCTACGAGCAGTACTTC. It translates to CACTGLSYEQYF.

This chain links TRBV13 with TRBJ2-3; 11 positions agree with TRBD1. Per germline, CDR1 PRHDT and CDR2 FYEKMQ (reference sequence). Trimming at V came to 8 bases and at J to 5 bases, leaving 9 bases not matched to a gene. The CDR3 extends over 15 amino acids. The CDR3 region is CASGGPGQGEDTQYF. The CDR3 bases are TGTGCCAGCGGTGGGCCGGGACAGGGGGAAGATACGCAGTATTTT.

This clone was counted a few times. The rearrangement links TRBV6-1 to TRBJ2-1; 7 positions match TRBD2. V shed 3 bases and J 9 bases; nucleotides not matched to a gene: 8. The germline V gene has CDR1 MNHNS and CDR2 SASEGT. CDR3 length: 14 residues. The CDR3 here is CASSERTSSGEQFF. CDR3 nucleotides: TGTGCCAGCAGTGAGAGGACTAGTTCGGGTGAGCAGTTCTTC.

The gene calls are TRBV6-4 and TRBJ2-1; 9 bases match TRBD2. This CDR3 comprises 15 residues. J gave up 7 bases and V 0 bases, and 4 bases lay outside the gene matches. Germline-derived CDR1 and CDR2 are MRHNA and SNTAGT. CDR3 coding DNA: TGTGCCAGCAGTGACTCTGGCGGGAGGGTTAATGAGCAGTTCTTC. This gives the protein CASSDSGGRVNEQFF.

The chain combines TRBV30 with TRBJ1-6; 7 bases are a match to TRBD1. After removal of 1 base from V and 8 bases from J, the junction contained 2 bases not matched to a gene. CDR1 and CDR2 (germline): GTSNPN, SVGIG (reference sequence). This CDR3 has 13 residues. CDR3 in DNA: TGTGCCTGGAGTGGGGACAGCTATTCACCCCTCCACTTT. This encodes CAWSGDSYSPLHF.

The chain is built from TRBV2 and TRBJ2-7; perhaps TRBD1 as D (6 bases). CDR3 size: 12 residues. V lost 4 bases and J lost 2, with 6 bases in between. From germline, CDR1 is SNHLY and CDR2 FYNNEI. The CDR3: CASSGQAYEQYF. The CDR3 DNA reads TGTGCCAGCAGTGGACAGGCCTACGAGCAGTACTTC.

The chain carries TRBV5-1 and TRBJ2-7, with TRBD2 as a possible D gene (5 bases). Trimming left V 2 bases short and J 3 bases short, with 21 bases between. Per germline, CDR1 SGHRS and CDR2 YFSETQ. This CDR3 region has 17 residues. The CDR3 reads CASSLSPDWGGGYEQYF. CDR3 nucleotides: TGCGCCAGCAGCTTATCTCCTGACTGGGGTGGAGGCTACGAGCAGTACTTC.

The chain carries TRBV5-1 and TRBJ2-1, with 10 nucleotides matching TRBD2. Germline lookup yields CDR1 SGHRS and CDR2 YFSETQ. This CDR3 spans 16 amino acids. V was pared by 0 bases and J by 9 bases, with 9 bases of the junction left unmatched. The CDR3 protein is CASSLALAGGQGEQFF. The CDR3 DNA reads TGCGCCAGCAGCTTGGCCTTAGCGGGAGGCCAAGGTGAGCAGTTCTTC.

V is TRBV18 and J is TRBJ2-7; 8 bases fit TRBD2. The junction had 5 bases not matched to a gene; V was cut back by 4 bases and J by 0 bases. Germline lookup yields CDR1 KGHSH and CDR2 LQKENI. This CDR3 contains 15 residues. CDR3 sequence reads: CASSRAGTSSYEQYF. As DNA, the CDR3 is TGTGCCAGCTCACGAGCCGGGACTAGCTCCTACGAGCAGTACTTC.

The V and J genes are TRBV19 and TRBJ1-2; D not certain. With 3 bases removed from V and 4 bases from J, the gap between germline ends came to 15 bases. The CDR3 is 15 amino acids. Germline V CDR1 and CDR2: LNHDA, SQIVND (reference sequence). The CDR3 is CASSIFQRAIYGYTF. The CDR3 DNA follows: TGTGCCAGTAGTATTTTTCAGCGAGCTATCTATGGCTACACCTTC.